This TCR beta chain was retrieved from a study of a mutant IDH1 vaccine in newly diagnosed glioma (dated by TCRdb to about 2021). Notes on the research overall: Eight vaccinations were administered to patients in weeks 1, 3, 5, 7, 11, 15, 19 and 23, corresponding to visits V03 through V10. Of the approximately 34 treated patients, around 60% were male and 37.5% were female, and a mean age of around 40 years was recorded. Longitudinal TCRB deep sequencing was performed for 25 to 30 treated patients wherever samples were available for exploratory analyses. Peripheral blood samples were drawn at six visits, namely V03 (baseline), V05, V07, V10, V12 and V13. Before enrollment, most patients had been given radiochemotherapy with temozolomide as standard therapy, while the rest had received either radiotherapy alone or temozolomide alone. Vaccination started 4-6 weeks after radiotherapy alone, or was given together with temozolomide cycles in the groups whose treatment included chemotherapy.

The CDR3 covers 11 residues, taking in both the cysteine and the phenylalanine. Of the read, only the CDR3 DNA is kept; its 33 bases are in frame from base 1. Trimming takes 4 bases from V and 0 bases from J, and the germline ends sit 4 bases apart. Per the germline V gene (reference sequence), GTSNPN is the CDR1 and SVGIG is the CDR2. What the study reported, not specific to this receptor: Selection of PBMC samples for TCRB deep sequencing was based on availability. Pseudoprogression seemed to be unrelated to changes in the top peripheral T cell clonotypes found by TCRB sequencing. The authors stated that sample limitations prevented analyses of patient blood samples from being reproduced. Immune responses induced by the vaccine were seen in 90% to 95% of patients across multiple MHC alleles.

Libraries were built with the immunoSEQ multiplex PCR assay. The hsTCRB Kit was used according to the manufacturer's protocol to amplify rearranged TCR beta chain sequences. TCRB libraries were sequenced on an Illumina MiSeq. In the paper's pipeline: Demultiplexing, trimming and gene mapping were performed with the kit vendor's proprietary platform. TCRdb obtained this table from immuneACCESS and retained in-frame rearrangements with V and J assigned. These tables miss some clones; where compared with another copy, unresolved V genes account for less than half of the shortfall, and the remainder is unexplained. The V and J calls and the clone size are those of that table, but D and trimming were determined from the DNA. This sample holds around 130,000 clones; 80% were observed only once. The ten biggest clones cover under 5.5% of the sample. To note about this clone: The antigen it recognizes is unknown. No qualities accompany the bases; no much larger clone lies one base away.

The time point label here, explained by the study, means: week 11, during vaccination. Each vaccine dose was 300 ug of a 20-mer mutant IDH1 peptide in Montanide, given subcutaneously with topical imiquimod. Donors had newly diagnosed WHO grade 3 or 4 IDH1-mutant astrocytomas with loss of nuclear ATRX. The samples were drawn from NOA16, a multicentre, single-arm, open-label phase I trial in Germany that tested a mutant IDH1 peptide vaccine in humans for the first time. The DNeasy Blood and Tissue Kit was used to extract genomic DNA from EDTA blood for TCRB sequencing. Rearrangement joined TRBV30 to TRBJ2-7; no D gene is confidently identified. The sample consisted of PBMCs, taken from a glioma patient whose treatment included an IDH1 peptide vaccine. This clonotype was obtained from a man in his forties with glioma. The nucleotide sequence is TGTGCCTGGACCAGCTCCTACGAGCAGTACTTC. It translates to CAWTSSYEQYF.